The T cell receptor (beta chain) under discussion was sequenced for a study of T-cell reconstitution after alpha-beta-depleted transplantation in children. The study's findings and limits: Where some patients showed high TCRbeta diversity at day 60, it came from recipient T cells and thymic progenitors that had survived. A year post-transplant, T-cell counts and diversity derived mostly from newly produced T cells. About two months after transplant, alpha-beta T cells reportedly came from several hundred expanded graft clones.

Researchers prepared the TCRbeta library using unique molecular identifiers, the study reports. Via MiXCR, TCRdb re-called the PCR reads, giving one row per CDR3 protein. The table shows hundreds of thousands of distinct CDR3 sequences, with about 23% occurring only once. Notes on this clonotype: What it binds is not known.

J lost 5 bases, V lost 3 bases, and 7 bases had no gene match. Germline V CDR1 and CDR2: SNHLY, FYNNEI. This CDR3 region has 15 residues. The sample was PBMCs, mostly from graft donor cells, taken 360 days after TCRalphabeta/CD19-depleted stem cell transplant. The sequence was obtained from a boy under three years old who had a stem cell transplant for acute myeloid leukemia, so the T cells may come from the graft donor. The chain carries TRBV2 and TRBJ2-5, with 9 bases aligning to TRBD2. Here the CDR3 reads CASSEALAGEETQYF. CDR3 DNA sequence: TGTGCCAGCAGTGAGGCCTTAGCGGGGGAGGAGACCCAGTACTTC.